This T cell receptor beta chain was profiled in a study of low-dose radiotherapy and immunotherapy resistance in tumors. Across the study: Administration of intravenous cyclophosphamide at 200 mg/m2 took place every two weeks, one day before radiation and immunotherapy. A daily 300 mg dose of oral aspirin was taken by patients for four cycles from cycle 1 day 1.

This clonotype was seen at least ten times. V was trimmed by 2 bases and J by 4 bases, leaving 15 bases between them. Germline loops: CDR1 MNHNS, CDR2 SASEGT. This CDR3 region has 17 residues. Time point specified: after trial treatment. The treatment: LDRT plus nivolumab, ipilimumab, low-dose cyclophosphamide and aspirin (RACIN trial). First-strand cDNA used TRAV- and TRBV-specific primers, covering alpha and beta chains. With a V-primer adapter and a constant-region primer, TCRs were amplified for roughly 20 PCR cycles. Amplifying the isolated mRNA was done by in vitro transcription. TCRdb used MiXCR to reprocess the reads, holding one entry per CDR3 protein. Counted here are more than 90,000 distinct CDR3 sequences, roughly 20% occurring once; the ten biggest clones make up 4.1%.

This receptor was obtained from a male donor with prostate cancer. The chain combines TRBV6-1 with TRBJ2-6, with no clear D. The source was PBMCs, collected after low-dose radiotherapy plus immunotherapy. The CDR3 DNA sequence: TGTGCCAGCAGTGAAAATGTTGGGGTCGGGGGGGCCAACGTCCTGACTTTC. Translating it yields CASSENVGVGGANVLTF.